What follows describes a single T cell receptor beta chain. The data belong to a study of blood T cell repertoires in COVID-19. Looking at the study overall: COVID-19 samples, acute and convalescent, were from the United States, Italy and Spain. The analysed material was cDNA or gDNA that came from T cells, B-cell-depleted T cells, or PBMCs.

Authors' methods: Quantification of nucleated cells was approximated via reference gene primer amplification. TCRdb's copy holds only in-frame clones and misses some; the assay was immunoSEQ multiplex PCR. V and J calls and clone size follow that table, whereas D and trimming were derived from the DNA. The data show roughly 260,000 clones, with 88% seen just once and approximately 3.8% held by the top ten. Specimen: peripheral blood. This TCR was recovered from a man in his 60s who had recovered from COVID-19.

The CDR3, as DNA: TGTGCCAGTAGTACCAGACATGGTGGCTACACCTTC. Protein: CASSTRHGGYTF. V usage is TRBV19 and J usage is TRBJ1-2, with D unresolved. Deletions cut 4 bases from V and 7 bases from J, with 10 bases between. The CDR3 contains 12 residues. CDR1 and CDR2 (germline): LNHDA, SQIVND (reference sequence).